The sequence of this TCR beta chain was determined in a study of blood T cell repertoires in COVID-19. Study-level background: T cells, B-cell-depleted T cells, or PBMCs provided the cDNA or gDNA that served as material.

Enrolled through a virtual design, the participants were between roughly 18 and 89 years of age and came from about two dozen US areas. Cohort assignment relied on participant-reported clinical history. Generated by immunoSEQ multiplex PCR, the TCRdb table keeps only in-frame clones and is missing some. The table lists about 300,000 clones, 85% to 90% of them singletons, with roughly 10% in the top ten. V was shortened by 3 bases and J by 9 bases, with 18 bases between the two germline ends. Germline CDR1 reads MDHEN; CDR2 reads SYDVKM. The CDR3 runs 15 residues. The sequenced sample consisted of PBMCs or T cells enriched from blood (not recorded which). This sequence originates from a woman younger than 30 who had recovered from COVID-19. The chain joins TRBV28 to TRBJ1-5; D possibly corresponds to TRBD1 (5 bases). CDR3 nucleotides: TGTGCCAGCAGTTTCCCCCGACAGCCCCAGGGGCCCCAGCATTTT. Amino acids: CASSFPRQPQGPQHF.